The 22 T cell receptor beta chains listed next were all sequenced from one sample in a study of technical replicates of blood from several donors. Assay: immunoSEQ multiplex PCR; the TCRdb copy retains only in-frame clones and omits some. This table holds about 62,000 clones, 95% to 98% found once. Sequenced sample: T cells isolated from PBMCs. These receptor sequences come from a human donor in good health.

This chain uses TRBV6-5 with TRBJ2-7; 7 positions agree with TRBD1. This CDR3 is built from 15 residues. Germline assignment: CDR1 MNHEY and CDR2 SVGAGI. V gave up 7 bases and J gave up 5 bases; unmatched junction bases: 14. The CDR3 reads CASNPRTTGNDEQYF. The CDR3 DNA sequence: TGTGCCAGCAACCCCCGAACGACAGGGAATGACGAGCAGTACTTC.

The chain employs TRBV6-1 and TRBJ1-2, with a tentative D call TRBD1 (5 bases). The CDR3 is 14 amino acids. V was pared by 6 bases and J by 7 bases, with 18 bases between. Germline V gene data show CDR1 as MNHNS and CDR2 as SASEGT. In DNA, the CDR3 is TGTGCCAGCAGGGGGGGGAATATACTAGCTGGCTACACCTTC. Its protein product is CASRGGNILAGYTF.

The rearrangement uses TRBV27 and TRBJ2-3; D might be TRBD1 (5 bases). CDR3 length: 13 residues. V dropped 6 bases and J dropped 2 bases, with 9 bases sitting between them. CDR1 is MNHEY, CDR2 SMNVEV, per germline (reference sequence). This CDR3 is CASSRQSTDTQYF. The CDR3, as DNA: TGTGCCAGCAGCAGACAGTCCACAGATACGCAGTATTTT.

The rearrangement links TRBV2 to TRBJ1-2; tentative D call: TRBD1 (5 bases). The CDR3 loop spans 13 amino acids. V lost 4 bases, J lost 1 base, and 7 bases lay in between. The germline V gene encodes CDR1 SNHLY and CDR2 FYNNEI. This chain's CDR3 is CASSGDSNYGYTF. CDR3 DNA sequence: TGTGCCAGCAGTGGCGACAGTAACTATGGCTACACCTTC. The full variable domain, with the rest looked up from reference TRBV2 and TRBJ1-2, is EPEVTQTPSHQVTQMGQEVILRCVPISNHLYFYWYRQILGQKVEFLVSFYNNEISEKSEIFDDQFSVERPDGSNFTLKIRSTKLEDSAMYFCASSGDSNYGYTFGSGTRLTVV.

This clone was recorded only once. This CDR3 is CASRIGQQETQYF. Here the CDR3 DNA reads TGTGCCAGCAGGATCGGACAGCAAGAGACCCAGTACTTC. The rearrangement links TRBV6-1 to TRBJ2-5; D is perhaps TRBD1 (6 bases). This CDR3 has 13 residues. V shed 6 bases and J shed 2 bases, with 10 bases lying between them. The germline V gene encodes CDR1 MNHNS and CDR2 SASEGT.

This clone was observed a few times. The chain carries TRBV7-8 and TRBJ2-1, with TRBD2 matching 11 bases. Trimming took 2 bases from V and 6 from J; bases not matched to a gene: 9. CDR3 length: 17 residues. Per the germline V gene, CDR1 is SGHVS and CDR2 is FQNEAQ. CDR3 sequence: CASSLLAGGPLINEQFF. CDR3 sequence (DNA): TGTGCCAGCAGCTTATTAGCGGGAGGGCCGTTGATCAATGAGCAGTTCTTC.

DNA of the CDR3: TGTGCCAGCACCTGGCAAACCGGGACTAGCGGGAGTAGGGGCACAGATACGCAGTATTTT. Its translation is CASTWQTGTSGSRGTDTQYF. The chain links TRBV6-8 to TRBJ2-3; 14 bases line up with TRBD2. CDR1 is MNHGY and CDR2 is SAAAGT in the germline V gene. The junction had 16 bases not matched to a gene; V was cut back by 7 bases and J by 1 base. The CDR3 contains 20 residues.

The V and J genes are TRBV6-6 and TRBJ1-1; TRBD1 aligns across 8 bases. Germline CDR1 reads MNHNY; CDR2 reads SVGAGI (reference sequence). There are 13 residues in the CDR3. V shed 6 bases, J shed 11 bases, and the junction held 11 bases outside the gene matches. Here the CDR3 DNA reads TGTGCCAGCAGAAAAGGGACAGGCCAAAGGGCTTTCTTT. It is translated as CASRKGTGQRAFF.

The CDR3 coding sequence is TGCGCCAGCAGCTTAAGTCAAGGGGCAGGGACAGAAGCTTTCTTT. Translation: CASSLSQGAGTEAFF. The chain has TRBV5-1 and TRBJ1-1; the D gene is possibly TRBD1 (6 bases). The germline V gene encodes CDR1 SGHRS and CDR2 YFSETQ. Between the trimmed V and J ends, which lost 2 bases and 8 bases, there was a span of 19 bases. This CDR3 comprises 15 residues.

This chain joins TRBV30 and TRBJ1-6; no firm D call. The germline CDR1 and CDR2 sequences are GTSNPN and SVGIG (reference sequence). This CDR3 region has 14 residues. Trimming took 1 base from V and 7 from J, leaving 11 bases between them. CDR3: CAWSAGRVNSPLHF. DNA for the CDR3: TGTGCCTGGAGTGCCGGGAGGGTGAATTCACCCCTCCACTTT. The full variable domain, completed using reference TRBV30 and TRBJ1-6, is SQTIHQWPATLVQPVGSPLSLECTVEGTSNPNLYWYRQAAGRGLQLLFYSVGIGQISSEVPQNLSASRPQDRQFILSSKKLLLSDSGFYLCAWSAGRVNSPLHFGNGTRLTVT.

In this sample, this clone turned up once. The CDR3 loop reads CATSSQLAPSNEQFF. CDR3 bases: TGTGCCACCAGCAGCCAACTAGCCCCCTCAAATGAGCAGTTCTTC. The chain links TRBV15 to TRBJ2-1; a possible D gene is TRBD2 (6 bases). Germline V gene sequence: CDR1 LNHNV, CDR2 YYDKDF (reference sequence). Trimming pared 3 bases from V and 7 bases from J, leaving 16 bases between. The CDR3 loop spans 15 amino acids.

This clone appeared a single time. The chain is built from TRBV7-2 and TRBJ2-7, with TRBD2 matching 10 bases. The ends lost 5 bases at V and 0 bases at J; junction bases unmatched: 10. Per the germline V gene, CDR1 is SGHTA and CDR2 is FQGNSA. The CDR3 has 17 residues. CDR3 sequence: CASSPRPSGSHSYEQYF. CDR3 DNA: TGTGCCAGCAGCCCGAGGCCTAGCGGGAGCCACTCCTACGAGCAGTACTTC.

The chain couples TRBV29-1 to TRBJ1-2, with TRBD1 as a possible D gene (6 bases). Deletions cut 1 base from V and 8 bases from J, with 20 bases between. This CDR3 has 15 amino acids. CDR1 and CDR2 from the germline V gene are SQVTM and ANQGSEA. This chain's CDR3 is CSVEVPLGGPEGYTF. CDR3 coding DNA: TGCAGCGTTGAAGTTCCCTTAGGGGGACCGGAGGGCTACACCTTC.

V is TRBV9 and J is TRBJ2-3, with TRBD1 matching over 10 bases. Germline values: CDR1 SGDLS, CDR2 YYNGEE. The CDR3 length is 15 residues. Unmatched junction bases numbered 1, after V lost 0 bases and J lost 3 bases. CDR3 in amino acids: CASSVEGQGTDTQYF. CDR3 in DNA: TGTGCCAGCAGCGTAGAGGGACAGGGGACAGATACGCAGTATTTT.

J is TRBJ1-1 and V is TRBV2, with TRBD1 matching over 9 bases. The CDR3 runs to 18 residues. Trimming at V came to 3 bases and at J to 5 bases, leaving 16 bases not matched to a gene. Per the germline V gene, CDR1 is SNHLY and CDR2 is FYNNEI. CDR3 protein: CASSDTGIPWGQGTEAFF. The DNA for the CDR3 is TGTGCCAGCAGTGATACGGGGATTCCCTGGGGACAGGGTACTGAAGCTTTCTTT.

Note on this clone: Other DNA sequences within the sample encode an identical CDR3. This chain links TRBV5-1 with TRBJ2-3; 13 positions match TRBD2. This CDR3 region has 16 residues. From germline, CDR1 is SGHRS and CDR2 YFSETQ. V lost 5 bases to trimming and J lost 1 base; unmatched junction nucleotides: 4. CDR3 amino acids: CASSPGLAGGTDTQYF. The CDR3 DNA reads TGCGCCAGCAGTCCAGGACTAGCGGGGGGCACAGATACGCAGTATTTT.

V is TRBV4-1 and J is TRBJ2-1, with 8 bases matching TRBD2. Germline V gene sequence: CDR1 MGHRA, CDR2 YSYEKL. The V segment lost 2 bases and the J segment 4 bases; nucleotides outside the gene matches: 7. The CDR3 sequence is 16 residues long. In nucleotides, the CDR3 is TGCGCCAGCAGCCAATTGACCCAGCGGGGGTACAATGAGCAGTTCTTC. It codes for CASSQLTQRGYNEQFF.

J is TRBJ2-1 and V is TRBV6-6, with 7 nucleotides matching TRBD1. There are 16 residues in the CDR3. Germline assignment: CDR1 MNHNY and CDR2 SVGAGI (reference sequence). V trimming: 2 bases; J trimming: 0 bases; junction bases outside the gene matches: 4. This CDR3 reads CASSYTGTDSYNEQFF. The CDR3 bases are TGTGCCAGCAGTTACACCGGGACAGACTCCTACAATGAGCAGTTCTTC.

This clone was counted a single time. The chain links TRBV7-3 to TRBJ2-5, with 10 bases aligning to TRBD2. The CDR3 contains 15 residues. The junction had 5 bases not matched to a gene; V was cut back by 6 bases and J by 1 base. Germline V gene data show CDR1 as SGHTA and CDR2 as FQGTGA. CDR3 bases: TGTGCCAGCAGGTTTAGCGGGGGGCTCCAAGAGACCCAGTACTTC. Protein product: CASRFSGGLQETQYF. Variable domain in full (rest from reference TRBV7-3 and TRBJ2-5): GAGVSQTPSNKVTEKGKYVELRCDPISGHTALYWYRQSLGQGPEFLIYFQGTGAADDSGLPNDRFFAVRPEGSVSTLKIQRTERGDSAVYLCASRFSGGLQETQYFGPGTRLLVL.

This clone was recorded a few times. V usage is TRBV4-2 and J usage is TRBJ2-3; a weak D match, TRBD2 (5 bases). From germline, CDR1 is LGHNA and CDR2 YNFKEQ. V was cut by 4 bases and J by 3 bases, with 14 bases left in between. The CDR3 contains 15 residues. The CDR3 region is CASSRSAGRTDTQYF. The CDR3 coding sequence is TGTGCCAGCAGCCGCTCTGCGGGCCGGACAGATACGCAGTATTTT.

The CDR3 DNA is TGTGCCAGCAGCGGCGGGACAGGGGGCAATGAAAAACTGTTTTTT. Amino acid sequence: CASSGGTGGNEKLFF. This rearrangement joins TRBV5-6 to TRBJ1-4; the match to TRBD1 covers 12 bases. Unmatched junction bases numbered 3, after V lost 4 bases and J lost 5 bases. This CDR3 comprises 15 residues. Germline V gives CDR1 SGHDT, CDR2 YYEEEE.

The chain employs TRBV18 and TRBJ2-5; TRBD1 aligns across 10 bases. Germline V gene data show CDR1 as KGHSH and CDR2 as LQKENI. V trimming: 3 bases; J trimming: 4 bases; junction bases outside the gene matches: 8. CDR3 length: 16 residues. As DNA, the CDR3 is TGTGCCAGCTCACCTCCGGGACAGGGGTTGGGAGAGACCCAGTACTTC. Translation gives CASSPPGQGLGETQYF.